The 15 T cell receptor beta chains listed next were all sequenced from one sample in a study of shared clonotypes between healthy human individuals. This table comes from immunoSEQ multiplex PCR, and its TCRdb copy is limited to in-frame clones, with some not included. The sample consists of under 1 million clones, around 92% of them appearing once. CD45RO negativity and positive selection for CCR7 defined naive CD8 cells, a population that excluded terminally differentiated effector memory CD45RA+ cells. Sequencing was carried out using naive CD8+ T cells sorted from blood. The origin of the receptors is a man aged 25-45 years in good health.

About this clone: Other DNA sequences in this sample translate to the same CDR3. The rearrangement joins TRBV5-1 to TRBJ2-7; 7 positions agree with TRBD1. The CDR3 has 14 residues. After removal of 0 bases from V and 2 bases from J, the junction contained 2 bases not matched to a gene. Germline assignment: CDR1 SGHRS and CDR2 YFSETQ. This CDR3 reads CASSLGTGAYEQYF. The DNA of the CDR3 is TGCGCCAGCAGCTTGGGGACAGGCGCCTACGAGCAGTACTTC.

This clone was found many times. The CDR3 protein is CASAMIEDEQFF. CDR3 in DNA: TGTGCCAGCGCCATGATCGAGGATGAGCAGTTCTTC. The chain couples TRBV27 to TRBJ2-1; D not certain. The germline V gene has CDR1 MNHEY and CDR2 SMNVEV (reference sequence). The CDR3 extends over 12 amino acids. Trimming took off 8 bases at V and 8 bases at J, with 13 bases between the two ends.

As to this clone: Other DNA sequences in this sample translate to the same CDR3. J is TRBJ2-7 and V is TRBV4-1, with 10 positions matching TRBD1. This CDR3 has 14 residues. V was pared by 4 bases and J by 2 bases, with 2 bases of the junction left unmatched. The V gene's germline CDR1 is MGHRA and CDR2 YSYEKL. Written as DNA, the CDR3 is TGCGCCAGCAGCCTAGGACAGGGGGCCTACGAGCAGTACTTC. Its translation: CASSLGQGAYEQYF.

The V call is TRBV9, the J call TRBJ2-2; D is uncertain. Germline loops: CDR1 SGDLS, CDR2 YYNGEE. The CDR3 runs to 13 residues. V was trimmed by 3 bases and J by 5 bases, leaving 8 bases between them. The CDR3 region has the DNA TGTGCCAGCAGCGAGAGGTTGACCGGGGAGCTGTTTTTT. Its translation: CASSERLTGELFF.

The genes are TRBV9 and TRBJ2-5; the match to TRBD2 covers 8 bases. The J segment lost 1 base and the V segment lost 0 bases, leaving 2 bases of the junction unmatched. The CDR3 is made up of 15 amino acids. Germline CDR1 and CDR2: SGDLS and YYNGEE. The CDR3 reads CASSVDGRGQETQYF. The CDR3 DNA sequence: TGTGCCAGCAGCGTAGACGGGAGGGGCCAAGAGACCCAGTACTTC.

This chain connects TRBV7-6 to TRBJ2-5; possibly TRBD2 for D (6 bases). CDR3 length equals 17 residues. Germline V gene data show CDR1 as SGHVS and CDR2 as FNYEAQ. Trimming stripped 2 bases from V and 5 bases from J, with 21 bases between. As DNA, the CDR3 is TGTGCCAGCAGCTTACCCTATTCGGGGGTTTGGTCCGAGACCCAGTACTTC. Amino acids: CASSLPYSGVWSETQYF. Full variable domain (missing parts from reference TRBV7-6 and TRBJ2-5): GAGVSQSPRYKVTKRGQDVALRCDPISGHVSLYWYRQALGQGPEFLTYFNYEAQQDKSGLPNDRFSAERPEGSISTLTIQRTEQRDSAMYRCASSLPYSGVWSETQYFGPGTRLLVL.

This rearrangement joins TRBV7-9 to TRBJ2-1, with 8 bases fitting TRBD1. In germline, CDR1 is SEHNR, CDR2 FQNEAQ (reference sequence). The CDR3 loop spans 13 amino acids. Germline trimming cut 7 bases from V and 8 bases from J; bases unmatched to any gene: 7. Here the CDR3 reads CASTAGQGYEQFF. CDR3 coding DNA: TGTGCCAGCACCGCTGGACAGGGCTATGAGCAGTTCTTC.

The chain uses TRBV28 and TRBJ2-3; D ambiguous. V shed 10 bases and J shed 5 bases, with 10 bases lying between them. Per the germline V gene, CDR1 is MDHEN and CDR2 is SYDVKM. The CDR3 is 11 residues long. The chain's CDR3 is CATRGGDTQYF. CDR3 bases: TGTGCCACCCGTGGCGGAGATACGCAGTATTTT.

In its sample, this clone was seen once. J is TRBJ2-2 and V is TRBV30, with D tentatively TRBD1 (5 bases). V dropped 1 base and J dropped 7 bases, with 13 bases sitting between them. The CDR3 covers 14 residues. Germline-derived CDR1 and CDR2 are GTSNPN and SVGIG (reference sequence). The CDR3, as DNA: TGTGCCTGGAGTGACCTCTGGGGCGGCGGGGAGCTGTTTTTT. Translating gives CAWSDLWGGGELFF.

The CDR3 loop reads CASSPGTGGNEQFF. The CDR3, as DNA: TGTGCCAGCAGTCCAGGGACGGGGGGCAATGAGCAGTTCTTC. V is TRBV6-1 and J is TRBJ2-1, with TRBD2 matching 7 bases. Germline V gene lookup returns CDR1 MNHNS and CDR2 SASEGT. With V trimmed by 5 bases and J by 6 bases, 7 bases remained unmatched. The CDR3 loop spans 14 amino acids.

In DNA form, the CDR3 reads TGCGCCAGCAGCCAAGTGTCTGAGGGGGCTGATACGCAGTATTTT. Translating it yields CASSQVSEGADTQYF. The chain is built from TRBV4-1 and TRBJ2-3, with 7 bases identical to TRBD1. The CDR3 has 15 residues. Germline-derived CDR1 and CDR2 are MGHRA and YSYEKL. With V trimmed by 1 base and J by 6 bases, 7 bases remained unmatched.

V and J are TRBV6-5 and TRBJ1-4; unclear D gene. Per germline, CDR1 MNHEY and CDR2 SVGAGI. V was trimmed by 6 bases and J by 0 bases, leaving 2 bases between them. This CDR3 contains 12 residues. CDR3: CASRATNEKLFF. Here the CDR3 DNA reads TGTGCCAGCAGGGCAACTAATGAAAAACTGTTTTTT.

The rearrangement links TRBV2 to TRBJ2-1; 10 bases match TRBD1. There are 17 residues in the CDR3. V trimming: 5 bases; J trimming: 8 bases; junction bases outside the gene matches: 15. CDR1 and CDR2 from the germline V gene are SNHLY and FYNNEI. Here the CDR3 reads CASSKLRGTGVMDEQFF. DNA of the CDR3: TGTGCCAGCAGTAAGCTTAGAGGGACAGGGGTAATGGATGAGCAGTTCTTC.

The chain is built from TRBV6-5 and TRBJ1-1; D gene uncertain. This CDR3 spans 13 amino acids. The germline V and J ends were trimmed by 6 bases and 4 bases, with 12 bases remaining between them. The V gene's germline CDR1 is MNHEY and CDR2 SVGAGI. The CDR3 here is CASRFKGLTEAFF. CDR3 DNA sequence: TGTGCCAGCAGGTTTAAGGGTCTCACTGAAGCTTTCTTT.

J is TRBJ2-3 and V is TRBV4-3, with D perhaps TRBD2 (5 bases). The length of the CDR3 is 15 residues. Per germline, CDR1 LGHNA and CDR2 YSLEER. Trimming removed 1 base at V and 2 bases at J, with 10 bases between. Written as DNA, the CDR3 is TGCGCCAGCAGCCAAGGACTACGGGCCACAGATACGCAGTATTTT. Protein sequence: CASSQGLRATDTQYF.